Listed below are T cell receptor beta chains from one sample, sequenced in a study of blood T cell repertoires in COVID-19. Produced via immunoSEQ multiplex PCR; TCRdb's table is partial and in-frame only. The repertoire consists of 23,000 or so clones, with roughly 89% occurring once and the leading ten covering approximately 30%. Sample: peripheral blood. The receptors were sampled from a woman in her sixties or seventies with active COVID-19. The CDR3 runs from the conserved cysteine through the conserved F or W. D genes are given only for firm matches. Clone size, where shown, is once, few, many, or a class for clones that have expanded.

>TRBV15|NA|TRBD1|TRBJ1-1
TGTGCCACCAGCTCCGGGACAGGGGGCAGGACTGAAGCTTTCTTT
CATSSGTGGRTEAFF
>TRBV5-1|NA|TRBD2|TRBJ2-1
TGCGCCAGCAGCTTGGTTGCGGGGGGCCAGAGCTCCTACAATGAGCAGTTCTTC
CASSLVAGGQSSYNEQFF
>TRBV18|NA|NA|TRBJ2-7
TGTGCCAGCTCACCAGCGCGGGGATCCTACGAGCAGTACTTC
CASSPARGSYEQYF
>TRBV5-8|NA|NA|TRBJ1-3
TGTGCCAGCAGCTTGGTCAGAGGGGGAAACACCATATATTTT
CASSLVRGGNTIYF
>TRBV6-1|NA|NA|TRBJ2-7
TGTGCCAGCAGTGAGGGGCCGATCTCCTACGAGCAGTACTTC
CASSEGPISYEQYF
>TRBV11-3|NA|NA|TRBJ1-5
TGTGCCAGCAGCTTAGCCGGGGTTGTGTTGATAGGCAATCAGCCCCAGCATTTT
CASSLAGVVLIGNQPQHF
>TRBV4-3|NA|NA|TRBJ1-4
TGCGCCAGCAGCCTCACACGGGCAACTAATGAAAAACTGTTTTTT
CASSLTRATNEKLFF
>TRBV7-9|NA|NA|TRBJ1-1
TGTGCCAGCAGCACTGGGGCCAGGGCTGAAGCTTTCTTT
CASSTGARAEAFF
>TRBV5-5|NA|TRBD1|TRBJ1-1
TGTGCCAGCAGCACCCAGGGACAGGGGGTGCGGCAGGCTTTCTTT
CASSTQGQGVRQAFF
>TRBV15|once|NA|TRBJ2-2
TGTGCCACCAGCAGAGCGGAAGCGGGGAACACCGGGGAGCTGTTTTTT
CATSRAEAGNTGELFF
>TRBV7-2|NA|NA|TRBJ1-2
TGTGCCAGCAGCCCGGAATTGCAGGGGATCATTGGCTACACCTTC
CASSPELQGIIGYTF
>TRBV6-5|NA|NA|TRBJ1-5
TGTGCCAGCAGTTACTCTAGGGCGGGGCCCCAGCATTTT
CASSYSRAGPQHF
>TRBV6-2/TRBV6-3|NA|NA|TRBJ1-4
TGTGCCAGCAGTCGGGAGGCAGGTGATGAAAAACTGTTTTTT
CASSREAGDEKLFF
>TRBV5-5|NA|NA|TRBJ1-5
TGTGCCAGCGCCGGTGGTGGACTTAGCAATCAGCCCCAGCATTTT
CASAGGGLSNQPQHF
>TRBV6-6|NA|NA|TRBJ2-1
TGTGCCAGCACCACCCGACAGGATCCCTACAATGAGCAGTTCTTC
CASTTRQDPYNEQFF
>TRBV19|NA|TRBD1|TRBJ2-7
TGTGCCAGTAGTAGGGGGACAGGGGGCTTCAACGAGCAGTACTTC
CASSRGTGGFNEQYF
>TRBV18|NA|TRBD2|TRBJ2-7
TGTGCCAGCTCACCAATTACTAGCGGGGGTGACGAGCAGTACTTC
CASSPITSGGDEQYF
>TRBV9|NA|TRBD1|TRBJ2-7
TGTGCCAGCAGCGCAGGGACAGGGAAATCCGAGCAGTACTTC
CASSAGTGKSEQYF
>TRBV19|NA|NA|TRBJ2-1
TGTGCCAGTAGTTTACAGTACAATGAGCAGTTCTTC
CASSLQYNEQFF
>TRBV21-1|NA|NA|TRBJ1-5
TGTGCCAGCAGCCGAGAGGGGCCCAGGGACAGGGTAAACCAGCCCCAGCATTTT
CASSREGPRDRVNQPQHF
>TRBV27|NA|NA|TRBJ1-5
TGTGCCAGCAGTTTAGGGGGGGCAAGGAATCAGCCCCAGCATTTT
CASSLGGARNQPQHF
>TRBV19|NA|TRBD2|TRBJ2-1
TGTGCCAGTAGTATAGTCAGGACTAGCGGTAACAATGAGCAGTTCTTC
CASSIVRTSGNNEQFF
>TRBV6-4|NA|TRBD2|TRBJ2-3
TGTGCCAGCAGTGAAGCGGTTGGGACTAGTTCAGATACGCAGTATTTT
CASSEAVGTSSDTQYF
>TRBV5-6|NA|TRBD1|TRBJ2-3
TGTGCCAGCAGCTCCGGGACAGGGGATACAGATACGCAGTATTTT
CASSSGTGDTDTQYF
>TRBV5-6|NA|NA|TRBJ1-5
TGTGCCAGCAGCTTAAATGGAAACAGCTACAATCAGCCCCAGCATTTT
CASSLNGNSYNQPQHF
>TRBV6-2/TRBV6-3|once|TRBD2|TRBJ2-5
TGTGCCAGCAGTTCCCCGGGGACTAGCTACTTC
CASSSPGTSYF
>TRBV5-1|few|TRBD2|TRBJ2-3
TGCGCCAGCAGCTTGGGCGGACTAGCGGGGGGGCGGTCAGATACGCAGTATTTT
CASSLGGLAGGRSDTQYF
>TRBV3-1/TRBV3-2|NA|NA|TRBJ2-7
TGTGCCTCCCGGGGGGCAGATGAGCAGTACTTC
CASRGADEQYF
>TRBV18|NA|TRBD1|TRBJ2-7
TGTGCCAGCTCACGAAAAATGACAGGGTCCGAGCAGTACTTC
CASSRKMTGSEQYF
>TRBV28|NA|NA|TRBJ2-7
TGTGCCAGCAGTTTTACTTACGAGCAGTACTTC
CASSFTYEQYF
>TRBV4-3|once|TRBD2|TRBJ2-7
TGCGCCAGCAGCCAGGGGGTTACTAGCGGGGGAACCTCCTACGAGCAGTACTTC
CASSQGVTSGGTSYEQYF
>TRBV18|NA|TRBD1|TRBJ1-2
TGTGCCAGCTCACCACTCCGGGACAGGGTCTATGGCTACACCTTC
CASSPLRDRVYGYTF
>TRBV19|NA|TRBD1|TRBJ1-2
TGTGCCAGTAGCACCCTGGACAGGGGGTCCCATGGCTACACCTTC
CASSTLDRGSHGYTF
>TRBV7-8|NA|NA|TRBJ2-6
TGTGCCAGCAGCTCTGCAGGGTCTGGGGCCAACGTCCTGACTTTC
CASSSAGSGANVLTF
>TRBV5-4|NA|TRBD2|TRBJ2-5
TGTGCCAGCAGCTTGGCCTGGCGGGGGACCCAAGAGACCCAGTACTTC
CASSLAWRGTQETQYF
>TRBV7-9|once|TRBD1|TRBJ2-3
TGTGCCAGCAGCGCTCGACAGGGTGGCGATACGCAGTATTTT
CASSARQGGDTQYF
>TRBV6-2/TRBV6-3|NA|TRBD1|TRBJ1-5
TGTGCCAGCAGTTCCCCGGACAGGGGGCTTCAGCCCCAGCATTTT
CASSSPDRGLQPQHF